Listed below are T cell receptor beta chains from one sample, sequenced in a study of T-cell reconstitution after alpha-beta-depleted transplantation in children. In TCRdb, the PCR reads were re-called with MiXCR into one record per CDR3 protein. There are under 450,000 distinct CDR3 sequences in the sample; 13% occur only once, and 4.3% lies in the top ten. This specimen consisted of PBMCs, obtained from the stem cell graft. Every receptor here comes from a human donor who donated a stem cell graft to a child with Fanconi anemia. CDR3s include the opening cysteine and the closing phenylalanine or tryptophan. D genes are given only for firm matches. Part of the rows lack a size; the others show once, few, many or a class for expanded clones.

.,few,TRBJ2-3,TRBV29-1,TGCAGCGCCAAGACAGACACAGATACGCAGTATTTT,CSAKTDTDTQYF
TRBD1,.,TRBJ2-7,TRBV12-3/TRBV12-4,TGTGCCAGCAGGACAGGGGGGGGAGGTGGCGAGCAGTACTTC,CASRTGGGGGEQYF
TRBD2,many,TRBJ2-1,TRBV20-1,TGCAGTGCTAGCACTAGCGCGTACAATGAGCAGTTCTTC,CSASTSAYNEQFF
TRBD2,.,TRBJ2-5,TRBV6-5,TGTGCCAGCAGCTTAGCGGGGGACCAAGAGACCCAGTACTTC,CASSLAGDQETQYF
TRBD1,many,TRBJ2-7,TRBV29-1,TGCAGCGTTTGGGACAGGAGATCCTACGAGCAGTACTTC,CSVWDRRSYEQYF
TRBD1,few,TRBJ1-1,TRBV5-1,TGCGCCAGCAGCACTATGGGACAGGGGAACACTGAAGCTTTCTTT,CASSTMGQGNTEAFF
.,.,TRBJ1-5,TRBV18,TGTGCCAGCTCACCATTAAGGGACAGCAATCAGCCCCAGCATTTT,CASSPLRDSNQPQHF
TRBD1,many,TRBJ2-5,TRBV20-1,TGCAGTGCAGCCGGGACAGGGAAAGAGGAGACCCAGTACTTC,CSAAGTGKEETQYF
.,.,TRBJ1-2,TRBV19,TGTGCCAGTAGTATTGTGGGTTATGGCTACACCTTC,CASSIVGYGYTF
.,.,TRBJ1-1,TRBV4-2,TGTGCCAGCAGCCCAGTCGGGTCTAATTGGGCCAACACTGAAGCTTTCTTT,CASSPVGSNWANTEAFF